The next 15 T cell receptor beta chains were all read from a single sample in a study of blood T cell repertoires in COVID-19. The assay was immunoSEQ multiplex PCR, and TCRdb's table has in-frame clones only and misses some. This table has around 100,000 clones, approximately 88% appearing once. The sample consisted of peripheral blood. The source is a middle-aged woman with acute or convalescent COVID-19.

This clone was detected a few times. V is TRBV11-2 and J is TRBJ2-1; TRBD2 aligns across 11 bases. The CDR3 loop spans 16 amino acids. CDR1 and CDR2 from the germline V gene are SGHAT and FQNNGV. Trimming removed 5 bases from V and 3 bases from J; junction bases left unmatched: 6. The CDR3 region has the DNA TGTGCCAGCAGCCCAGACCTAGCGGGGGGCTACAATGAGCAGTTCTTC. This translates into CASSPDLAGGYNEQFF. The full variable domain, completed using reference TRBV11-2 and TRBJ2-1, is EAGVAQSPRYKIIEKRQSVAFWCNPISGHATLYWYQQILGQGPKLLIQFQNNGVVDDSQLPKDRFSAERLKGVDSTLKIQPAKLEDSAVYLCASSPDLAGGYNEQFFGPGTRLTVL.

The chain employs TRBV3-1 (or the pseudogene TRBV3-2) and TRBJ1-1; 7 bases are shared with TRBD1. The CDR3 loop spans 12 amino acids. V shed 2 bases, J shed 10 bases, and the junction held 4 bases outside the gene matches. The germline gives CDR1 LGHDT, CDR2 YNNKEL (reference sequence). This CDR3 reads CASSQLTGAAFF. CDR3 in DNA: TGTGCCAGCAGCCAACTAACAGGGGCAGCTTTCTTT.

This sequence joins TRBV9 and TRBJ2-1; TRBD2 agrees at 7 bases. The CDR3 runs 17 residues. Germline CDR1 reads SGDLS; CDR2 reads YYNGEE. V gave up 3 bases and J gave up 2 bases; unmatched junction bases: 11. In DNA, the CDR3 is TGTGCCAGCAGCGCCCCAAAGGGGCGGGGGACCTACAATGAGCAGTTCTTC. This sequence encodes CASSAPKGRGTYNEQFF.

The V gene is TRBV7-2, the J gene TRBJ2-5; 10 nucleotides match TRBD2. The length of the CDR3 is 18 residues. The V and J ends lost 5 bases and 2 bases, in that order; junction bases with no gene match: 14. Germline-derived CDR1 and CDR2 are SGHTA and FQGNSA. The CDR3 spells CASSRRAPSGGPQETQYF. CDR3 nucleotide sequence: TGTGCCAGCAGCCGTCGAGCACCTAGCGGGGGTCCACAAGAGACCCAGTACTTC.

The chain combines TRBV7-3 with TRBJ2-7; D possibly corresponds to TRBD2 (5 bases). The CDR3 extends over 14 amino acids. The V gene lost 5 bases and the J gene lost 1 base, with 12 bases spanning the gap. Germline-derived CDR1 and CDR2 are SGHTA and FQGTGA. CDR3: CASSPGLGSYEQYF. The CDR3 DNA follows: TGTGCCAGCAGCCCCGGACTTGGTTCCTACGAGCAGTACTTC.

V gene TRBV12-5 combines with J gene TRBJ1-4; unclear D gene. The ends were cut back, 6 bases at V and 7 bases at J, with 9 bases in the middle. Germline V gene sequence: CDR1 LGHNT, CDR2 FRNRAP. The CDR3 spans 12 residues. CDR3 in DNA: TGTGCTAGTGGGTCGTTCGGTGAAAAACTGTTTTTT. Encoded protein: CASGSFGEKLFF.

The rearrangement links TRBV7-8 to TRBJ1-5; a possible D gene is TRBD1 (6 bases). V was cut by 8 bases and J by 5 bases, with 10 bases left in between. Germline lookup yields CDR1 SGHVS and CDR2 FQNEAQ. The CDR3 length is 12 residues. DNA of the CDR3: TGTGCCAGCGGGGGGGCGGATCAGCCCCAGCATTTT. Translating gives CASGGADQPQHF. The full variable domain, in which reference TRBV7-8 and TRBJ1-5 provide the parts outside the CDR3, is GAGVSQSPRYKVAKRGQDVALRCDPISGHVSLFWYQQALGQGPEFLTYFQNEAQLDKSGLPSDRFFAERPEGSVSTLKIQRTQQEDSAVYLCASGGADQPQHFGDGTRLSIL.

The V and J genes are TRBV5-4 and TRBJ2-7; TRBD2 matches 7 bases. The CDR3 loop spans 14 amino acids. Unmatched junction bases numbered 2, after V lost 0 bases and J lost 2 bases. Germline values: CDR1 SGHNT, CDR2 YYREEE (reference sequence). The CDR3 DNA sequence: TGTGCCAGCAGCTTGGTCGCGGGGGCCTACGAGCAGTACTTC. Encoded protein: CASSLVAGAYEQYF.

The V call is TRBV7-9, the J call TRBJ2-7, with D unresolved. V shed 4 bases and J shed 5 bases, with 15 bases lying between them. There are 14 residues in the CDR3. Germline assignment: CDR1 SEHNR and CDR2 FQNEAQ (reference sequence). CDR3 nucleotides: TGTGCCAGCAGCTACATCCCGCTTGGGCACGAGCAGTACTTC. Translating it yields CASSYIPLGHEQYF. The full variable domain, with the rest looked up from reference TRBV7-9 and TRBJ2-7, is DTGVSQNPRHKITKRGQNVTFRCDPISEHNRLYWYRQTLGQGPEFLTYFQNEAQLEKSRLLSDRFSAERPKGSFSTLEIQRTEQGDSAMYLCASSYIPLGHEQYFGPGTRLTVT.

V is TRBV18 and J is TRBJ1-2; TRBD1 might be the D (5 bases). This CDR3 spans 11 amino acids. V lost 6 bases and J 8 bases, leaving 10 bases between the germline ends. Germline V lookup: CDR1 KGHSH, CDR2 LQKENI. CDR3 nucleotide sequence: TGTGCCAGCTCCCCGGGGGGAGGCTACACCTTC. Amino acid sequence: CASSPGGGYTF.

This chain joins TRBV2 and TRBJ2-5, with D possibly matching TRBD2 (5 bases). This CDR3 has 14 amino acids. The germline gives CDR1 SNHLY, CDR2 FYNNEI. V shed 2 bases and J shed 4 bases, with 11 bases lying between them. CDR3 loop: CASSESRLSETQYF. The CDR3 DNA reads TGTGCCAGCAGTGAATCCCGACTATCAGAGACCCAGTACTTC.

The rearrangement uses TRBV2 and TRBJ2-7, with 7 bases lining up with TRBD2. The CDR3 length is 15 residues. V was clipped by 7 bases and J by 2 bases; unmatched bases: 11. Germline V CDR1 and CDR2: SNHLY, FYNNEI. CDR3 coding DNA: TGTGCCAGCAAAGCTGGGAGGGGAGCCCCCTACGAGCAGTACTTC. Amino acids: CASKAGRGAPYEQYF.

A note on this clone: Other nucleotide sequences from this sample produce the same CDR3. The chain joins TRBV6-5 to TRBJ2-7, with TRBD1 matching 7 bases. This CDR3 contains 14 residues. Germline CDR1 and CDR2: MNHEY and SVGAGI. Trimming at V came to 5 bases and at J to 3 bases, leaving 7 bases not matched to a gene. CDR3 sequence (DNA): TGTGCCAGCAGTCGGGACAGATCAGGCTACGAGCAGTACTTC. Encoded protein: CASSRDRSGYEQYF.

The V gene is TRBV7-8, the J gene TRBJ1-2; D remains ambiguous. Germline V gene sequence: CDR1 SGHVS, CDR2 FQNEAQ. The CDR3 is 14 residues long. Trimming removed 4 bases at V and 3 bases at J, with 12 bases between. The CDR3 DNA reads TGTGCCAGCAGCTCGGGATCAGATTACTATGGCTACACCTTC. Protein product: CASSSGSDYYGYTF. Drawing the rest from reference TRBV7-8 and TRBJ1-2, the complete variable domain is GAGVSQSPRYKVAKRGQDVALRCDPISGHVSLFWYQQALGQGPEFLTYFQNEAQLDKSGLPSDRFFAERPEGSVSTLKIQRTQQEDSAVYLCASSSGSDYYGYTFGSGTRLTVV.

The chain employs TRBV2 and TRBJ2-3, with a tentative D call TRBD1 (5 bases). V gave up 6 bases and J gave up 1 base, with 14 bases separating them. Germline CDR1 reads SNHLY; CDR2 reads FYNNEI. The CDR3 is 15 amino acids. This chain's CDR3 is CASSPWGTGTDTQYF. The CDR3, as DNA: TGTGCCAGCAGCCCCTGGGGCACAGGCACAGATACGCAGTATTTT.